Presented here are 28 T cell receptor beta chains from one specimen sequenced in a study of shared clonotypes between healthy human individuals. Sequencing was performed with immunoSEQ multiplex PCR; in TCRdb, only in-frame clones are kept and a portion is missing. The data show about 680,000 clones, about 90% seen once. CD45RO-negative, CCR7-selected cells formed the naive CD8 fraction, which excluded terminally differentiated effector memory CD45RA+ cells. The material sequenced was naive CD8+ T cells sorted from blood. The receptors originated from a man aged 25 to 40 in good health.

This rearrangement joins TRBV4-1 to TRBJ1-1, with D perhaps matching TRBD1 (5 bases). The germline CDR1 and CDR2 sequences are MGHRA and YSYEKL. There are 14 residues in the CDR3. The germline V and J ends were trimmed by 0 bases and 6 bases, with 11 bases remaining between them. CDR3 sequence (DNA): TGCGCCAGCAGCCAAGACAGGGTTGGAGCTGAAGCTTTCTTT. This sequence encodes CASSQDRVGAEAFF.

The chain recombines TRBV10-3 with TRBJ2-1; 8 nucleotides align to TRBD2. The junction had 3 bases not matched to a gene; V was cut back by 9 bases and J by 8 bases. Germline CDR1 and CDR2: ENHRY and SYGVKD. This CDR3 region has 11 residues. The CDR3 protein is CAIRAGDEQFF. Written as DNA, the CDR3 is TGTGCCATAAGAGCGGGGGATGAGCAGTTCTTC.

The gene calls are TRBV2 and TRBJ1-2, with D hard to call. Per the germline V gene, CDR1 is SNHLY and CDR2 is FYNNEI. V was shortened by 8 bases and J by 0 bases, with 22 bases between the two germline ends. This CDR3 has 17 amino acids. Written as DNA, the CDR3 is TGTGCCAGCCCGACGGGAGCAAACTTACGCACTAACTATGGCTACACCTTC. Translated: CASPTGANLRTNYGYTF.

The CDR3 DNA is TGTGCCAGCAGCTCTGGACTAGCGGGAGCGGAGACCCAGTACTTC. Residues: CASSSGLAGAETQYF. The genes are TRBV7-3 and TRBJ2-5; 13 bases line up with TRBD2. The CDR3 length is 15 residues. The germline gives CDR1 SGHTA, CDR2 FQGTGA. After removal of 4 bases from V and 5 bases from J, the junction contained 4 bases not matched to a gene.

Note on this clone: A read error is the likely source, as a far larger clone sits one nucleotide away. J is TRBJ2-7 and V is TRBV28; no definite D call. Trimming stripped 6 bases from V and 2 bases from J, with 8 bases between. There are 12 residues in the CDR3. CDR1 and CDR2 from the germline V gene are MDHEN and SYDVKM. In DNA, the CDR3 is TGTGCCAGCAGGGATGCAGCCTACGAGCAGTACTTC. It specifies CASRDAAYEQYF.

For the CDR3, the DNA is TGTGCCAGCAGTGGACCGAGCTCCTACGAGCAGTACTTC. It specifies CASSGPSSYEQYF. The chain combines TRBV6-4 with TRBJ2-7; D remains ambiguous. The V and J ends lost 4 bases and 0 bases respectively, with 7 bases between them. This CDR3 spans 13 amino acids. The germline V gene encodes CDR1 MRHNA and CDR2 SNTAGT.

This clone appeared once. J is TRBJ2-2 and V is TRBV4-2, with 7 bases lining up with TRBD1. The V gene end was trimmed by 2 bases and the J gene end by 4 bases; junction bases not matched to a gene: 7. The CDR3 is 16 residues long. CDR1 and CDR2 (germline): LGHNA, YNFKEQ. The chain's CDR3 is CASSQSQGDFTGELFF. As DNA, the CDR3 is TGTGCCAGCAGCCAAAGCCAGGGGGATTTCACCGGGGAGCTGTTTTTT.

This chain connects TRBV9 to TRBJ2-1, with TRBD2 matching over 7 bases. In germline, CDR1 is SGDLS, CDR2 YYNGEE. V was pared by 0 bases and J by 5 bases, with 11 bases of the junction left unmatched. CDR3 length: 17 residues. CDR3 region: CASSVASASGANNEQFF. The CDR3 DNA reads TGTGCCAGCAGCGTAGCGTCCGCGAGCGGGGCCAACAATGAGCAGTTCTTC.

This clone appeared once. CDR3 sequence: CASSGVAGGPYEQYF. DNA of the CDR3: TGTGCCAGCAGCGGTGTAGCGGGAGGGCCGTACGAGCAGTACTTC. The chain uses TRBV7-9 and TRBJ2-7; 11 bases align to TRBD2. The CDR3 spans 15 residues. CDR1 and CDR2 (germline): SEHNR, FQNEAQ (reference sequence). V shed 5 bases, J shed 4 bases, and the junction held 7 bases outside the gene matches.

This rearrangement joins TRBV6-5 to TRBJ2-2; TRBD1 is a possible D gene (6 bases). Deletions cut 3 bases from V and 3 bases from J, with 11 bases between. Germline V lookup: CDR1 MNHEY, CDR2 SVGAGI. This CDR3 has 15 residues. The CDR3, as DNA: TGTGCCAGCAGTTATTCGGACAGCTACACCGGGGAGCTGTTTTTT. It specifies CASSYSDSYTGELFF.

This chain connects TRBV11-2 to TRBJ1-5; D ambiguous. This CDR3 has 14 amino acids. V was clipped by 3 bases and J by 5 bases, with 11 bases between them. Germline V gene lookup returns CDR1 SGHAT and CDR2 FQNNGV. The CDR3 DNA reads as TGTGCCAGCAGCTTGACGGAATACGATCAGCCCCAGCATTTT. Translating it yields CASSLTEYDQPQHF.

This clone was detected once. The rearrangement joins TRBV6-5 to TRBJ2-7; TRBD2 might be the D (6 bases). CDR3 size: 14 residues. Germline assignment: CDR1 MNHEY and CDR2 SVGAGI. Trimming pared 5 bases from V and 4 bases from J, leaving 15 bases between. CDR3 in amino acids: CASSQEGSLYEQYF. The CDR3 region has the DNA TGTGCCAGCAGTCAGGAGGGGAGTCTGTACGAGCAGTACTTC.

This clone was observed a single time. The CDR3 region has the DNA TGTGCCAGCAGCCCAACGCCGACCTTTACAGGGGGTCAAGAGACCCAGTACTTC. Protein sequence: CASSPTPTFTGGQETQYF. The rearrangement uses TRBV7-9 and TRBJ2-5; 8 nucleotides agree with TRBD1. Germline CDR1 SEHNR, CDR2 FQNEAQ (reference sequence). This CDR3 is 18 amino acids long. V shed 5 bases, J shed 2 bases, and the junction held 16 bases outside the gene matches.

As for this clone: Relative to the germline gene, one junction end is altered; a read error may explain this. The V call is TRBV7-9, the J call TRBJ2-7, with D tentatively TRBD1 (5 bases). Germline V gene data show CDR1 as SEHNR and CDR2 as FQNEAQ (reference sequence). This CDR3 is built from 14 residues. The chain's CDR3 is CASSPGKGMVEQYF. For the CDR3, the DNA is TGCGCCAGCAGCCCAGGGAAAGGGATGGTCGAGCAGTACTTC.

The chain links TRBV27 to TRBJ2-2, with D uncertain. Germline V gene sequence: CDR1 MNHEY, CDR2 SMNVEV (reference sequence). V lost 4 bases to trimming and J lost 6 bases, with 6 bases between them. This CDR3 region has 12 residues. CDR3 loop: CASSSWPGELFF. CDR3 sequence (DNA): TGTGCCAGCAGTTCGTGGCCCGGGGAGCTGTTTTTT.

The chain recombines TRBV5-6 with TRBJ1-2; D gene unclear. The CDR3 totals 12 residues. Germline assignment: CDR1 SGHDT and CDR2 YYEEEE. Trimming shortened V by 1 base and J by 6 bases, and 7 bases separated the two germline ends. The CDR3 DNA sequence: TGTGCCAGCAGCTTGTACGGGGATGGCTACACCTTC. Translated: CASSLYGDGYTF.

The chain's CDR3 is CASSVEGDGAKNIQYF. CDR3 DNA: TGTGCCAGCAGCGTAGAGGGAGACGGGGCCAAAAACATTCAGTACTTC. The rearrangement joins TRBV9 to TRBJ2-4, with D possibly TRBD2 on 5 matching bases. V was cut by 0 bases and J by 1 base, with 11 bases left in between. The CDR3 extends over 16 amino acids. The germline V gene encodes CDR1 SGDLS and CDR2 YYNGEE. Full variable domain (outside the CDR3, taken from reference TRBV9 and TRBJ2-4): DSGVTQTPKHLITATGQRVTLRCSPRSGDLSVYWYQQSLDQGLQFLIQYYNGEERAKGNILERFSAQQFPDLHSELNLSSLELGDSALYFCASSVEGDGAKNIQYFGAGTRLSVL.

The chain joins TRBV28 to TRBJ2-3, with 10 bases lining up with TRBD2. Germline V gene sequence: CDR1 MDHEN, CDR2 SYDVKM. The CDR3 covers 19 residues. Trimming at V came to 6 bases and at J to 2 bases, leaving 17 bases not matched to a gene. The DNA of the CDR3 is TGTGCCAGCAGACCGGGACTAGCGCGATCCCCCCCTTTCACAGATACGCAGTATTTT. Amino acid sequence: CASRPGLARSPPFTDTQYF.

The gene calls are TRBV7-9 and TRBJ2-5; no reliable D call. Trimming left V 2 bases short and J 5 bases short, with 9 bases between. CDR3 length: 13 residues. From germline, CDR1 is SEHNR and CDR2 FQNEAQ (reference sequence). The CDR3 DNA reads as TGTGCCAGCAGCTTAAACTCGGCGGAGACCCAGTACTTC. Protein: CASSLNSAETQYF. The full variable domain, with the rest looked up from reference TRBV7-9 and TRBJ2-5, is DTGVSQNPRHKITKRGQNVTFRCDPISEHNRLYWYRQTLGQGPEFLTYFQNEAQLEKSRLLSDRFSAERPKGSFSTLEIQRTEQGDSAMYLCASSLNSAETQYFGPGTRLLVL.

J is TRBJ2-7 and V is TRBV28; 10 nucleotides align to TRBD2. CDR3 length equals 14 residues. Losses at the gene ends were 6 bases for V and 4 bases for J; bases not matched to a gene: 6. Germline V lookup: CDR1 MDHEN, CDR2 SYDVKM. CDR3 residues: CASRPGLAIYEQYF. The CDR3 nucleotides read TGTGCCAGCAGACCGGGACTAGCGATTTACGAGCAGTACTTC.

Comment on this clone: Other DNA sequences in the same sample also yield this CDR3. The chain links TRBV29-1 to TRBJ2-7; possible D gene TRBD1, 5 bases. The CDR3 is 12 residues long. CDR1 and CDR2 (germline): SQVTM, ANQGSEA. Deletions cut 0 bases from V and 4 bases from J, with 7 bases between. The CDR3 DNA follows: TGCAGCGTTGAAGACAGGGTTTACGAGCAGTACTTC. Translation: CSVEDRVYEQYF.

The chain has TRBV15 and TRBJ1-5; D remains ambiguous. Germline values: CDR1 LNHNV, CDR2 YYDKDF (reference sequence). Trimming removed 0 bases from V and 2 bases from J, with 8 bases in between. The CDR3 runs 15 residues. CDR3 nucleotide sequence: TGTGCCACCAGCAGAGATCGATCGGGCAATCAGCCCCAGCATTTT. Protein product: CATSRDRSGNQPQHF.

This sequence joins TRBV7-9 and TRBJ2-2, with D possibly being TRBD2 (6 bases). Between the trimmed V and J ends, which lost 4 bases and 6 bases, there was a span of 21 bases. The CDR3 runs to 17 residues. CDR1 and CDR2 from the germline V gene are SEHNR and FQNEAQ (reference sequence). CDR3 nucleotide sequence: TGTGCCAGCAGCTCGACTCGGGGCGGGATAGGTCCCGGGGAGCTGTTTTTT. Translation: CASSSTRGGIGPGELFF.

This chain joins TRBV2 and TRBJ2-7; TRBD2 aligns across 13 bases. The V and J ends lost 6 bases and 5 bases, in that order; junction bases with no gene match: 4. Germline V gene sequence: CDR1 SNHLY, CDR2 FYNNEI. This CDR3 has 14 amino acids. CDR3 protein: CASSGLAGVNEQYF. In DNA form, the CDR3 reads TGTGCCAGCAGCGGACTAGCGGGGGTTAACGAGCAGTACTTC.

The V and J genes are TRBV7-9 and TRBJ2-3; 10 nucleotides match TRBD2. Unmatched junction bases numbered 5, after V lost 5 bases and J lost 3 bases. The V gene's germline CDR1 is SEHNR and CDR2 FQNEAQ (reference sequence). The CDR3 consists of 15 residues. This chain's CDR3 is CASSPSGRMTDTQYF. CDR3 sequence (DNA): TGTGCCAGCAGCCCTAGCGGGAGAATGACAGATACGCAGTATTTT.

The table lists this clone with a count of one. This rearrangement joins TRBV7-9 to TRBJ2-1; a weak D match, TRBD2 (6 bases). V gave up 4 bases and J gave up 7 bases, with 17 bases separating them. The CDR3 runs 15 residues. Germline V gene lookup returns CDR1 SEHNR and CDR2 FQNEAQ (reference sequence). The CDR3 bases are TGTGCCAGCAGCTATTTGTGGGAGGCAGGGAATGAGCAGTTCTTC. Translated: CASSYLWEAGNEQFF.

V and J are TRBV7-9 and TRBJ2-1; unclear D gene. V shed 5 bases and J shed 8 bases, with 16 bases lying between them. This CDR3 spans 14 amino acids. The germline gives CDR1 SEHNR, CDR2 FQNEAQ (reference sequence). CDR3 sequence: CASSPRTSLHEQFF. In nucleotides, the CDR3 is TGTGCCAGCAGCCCACGGACCTCCCTGCATGAGCAGTTCTTC.

The chain links TRBV27 to TRBJ2-5; D not resolved. The DNA end favors TRBJ2-7, so the J call may be wrong. Germline V CDR1 and CDR2: MNHEY, SMNVEV (reference sequence). The CDR3 contains 13 residues. DNA for the CDR3: TGTGCCAGCAGTTTATCGGCCCGCAACGAGCAGTACTTC. Amino acids: CASSLSARNEQYF.